This TCR beta chain was sequenced for a study of T-cell reconstitution after alpha-beta-depleted transplantation in children. This clonotype was picked up a small number of times. This sample's TCRbeta library carried unique molecular identifier barcodes. TCRdb independently ran MiXCR on the PCR reads; one entry per CDR3 protein. Altogether 750,000 to 950,000 distinct CDR3 sequences are present, 15% to 20% being singletons, with the ten largest covering approximately 5%. This receptor was obtained from a male patient younger than 18 who had a stem cell transplant for acute lymphoblastic leukemia, so the T cells may come from the graft donor. The sequencing used PBMCs, mostly from graft donor cells, collected 360 days after TCRalphabeta/CD19-depleted stem cell transplant.

This CDR3 reads CASRLLGTSGVYEQYF. For the CDR3, the DNA is TGTGCCAGCAGGCTGCTTGGGACTAGCGGAGTTTACGAGCAGTACTTC. This chain joins TRBV5-6 and TRBJ2-7, with 11 bases aligning to TRBD2. This CDR3 contains 16 residues. Germline CDR1 reads SGHDT; CDR2 reads YYEEEE. V gave up 5 bases and J gave up 4 bases; unmatched junction bases: 11.